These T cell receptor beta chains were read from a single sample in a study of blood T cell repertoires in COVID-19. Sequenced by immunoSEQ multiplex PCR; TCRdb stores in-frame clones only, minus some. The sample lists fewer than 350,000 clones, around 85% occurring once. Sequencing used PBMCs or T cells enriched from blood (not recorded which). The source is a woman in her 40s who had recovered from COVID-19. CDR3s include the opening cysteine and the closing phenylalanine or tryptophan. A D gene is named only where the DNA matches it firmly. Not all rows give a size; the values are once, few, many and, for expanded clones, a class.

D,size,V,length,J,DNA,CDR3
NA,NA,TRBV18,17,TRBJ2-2,TGTGCCAGCTCACCTAACTCTCCGACAGGTTCCACCGGGGAGCTGTTTTTT,CASSPNSPTGSTGELFF
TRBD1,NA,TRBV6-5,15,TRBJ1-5,TGTGCCGGGAGACAGGGTCTTAATTCTAATCAGCCCCAGCATTTT,CAGRQGLNSNQPQHF
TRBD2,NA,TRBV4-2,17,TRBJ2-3,TGTGCCAGCAGCCAGTCTCCTAGCGGGACAGCCACAGATACGCAGTATTTT,CASSQSPSGTATDTQYF
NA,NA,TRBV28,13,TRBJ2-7,TGTGCCAGCACCTTACTAGGTTCCTCCCCAAGTATTTTC,CASTLLGSSPSIF
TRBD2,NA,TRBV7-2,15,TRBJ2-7,TGTGCCAGCAGCCCTGGACTAGCGGAGGCCTACGAGCAGTACTTC,CASSPGLAEAYEQYF
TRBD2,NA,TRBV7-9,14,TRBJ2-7,TGTGCCAGCAGCTTATTTGCGGGGGACTACGAGCAGTACTTC,CASSLFAGDYEQYF
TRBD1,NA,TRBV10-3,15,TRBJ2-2,TGTGCCATCGGGGACAGGGGGCAGCCTCCCGGGGAGCTGTTTTTT,CAIGDRGQPPGELFF
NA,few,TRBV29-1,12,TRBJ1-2,TGCAGCGCTAGACAGGCTAACTATGGCTACACCTTC,CSARQANYGYTF
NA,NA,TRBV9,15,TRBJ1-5,TGTGCCAGCAGCGCCGATGGTTGGGCCGGTCAGCCCCAGCATTTT,CASSADGWAGQPQHF
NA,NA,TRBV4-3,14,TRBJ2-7,TGCGCCAGCAGCCGGACGCTAGCCCACTACGAGCAGTACTTC,CASSRTLAHYEQYF
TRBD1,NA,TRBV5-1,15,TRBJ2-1,TGCGCCAGCAGCCCCGGACAGGGACTCTTGAATGAGCAGTTCTTC,CASSPGQGLLNEQFF
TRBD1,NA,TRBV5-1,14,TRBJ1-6,TGCGCCAGCAGCCCGGGACAGGGTAATTCACCCCTCCACTTT,CASSPGQGNSPLHF
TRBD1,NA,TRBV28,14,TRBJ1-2,TGTGCCAGCAGCGGGACAGGGAGGGACTATGGCTACACCTTC,CASSGTGRDYGYTF
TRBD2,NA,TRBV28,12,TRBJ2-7,TGTGCCAGCGGCGGGGGGACCTACGAGCAGTACTTC,CASGGGTYEQYF
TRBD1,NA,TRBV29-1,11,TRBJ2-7,TGCAGCGTGGGACAGGGCGGCGAGCAGTACTTC,CSVGQGGEQYF
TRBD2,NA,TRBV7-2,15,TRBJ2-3,TGTGCCAGCAGGCGGCTAGCGGGAGGCGCAGATACGCAGTATTTT,CASRRLAGGADTQYF
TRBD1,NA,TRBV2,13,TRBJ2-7,TGTGCCAGCAGGGACAGGGGGCGCTACGAGCAGTACTTC,CASRDRGRYEQYF
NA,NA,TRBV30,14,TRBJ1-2,TGTGCCTGGAGTGTACGGTTCGGCGGGGCTGGCTACACCTTC,CAWSVRFGGAGYTF
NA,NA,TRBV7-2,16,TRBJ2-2,TGTGCCAGCAGCCAGGTCCGGGCTGGAGGCACCGGGGAGCTGTTTTTT,CASSQVRAGGTGELFF
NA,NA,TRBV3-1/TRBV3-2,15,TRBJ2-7,TGTGCCAGCAGCCAAGTCTTCCGATCTAACTACGAGCAGTACTTC,CASSQVFRSNYEQYF
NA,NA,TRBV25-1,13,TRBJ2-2,TGTGCCAGCAGTGAACAAAACACCGGGGAGCTGTTTTTT,CASSEQNTGELFF
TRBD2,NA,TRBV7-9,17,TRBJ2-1,TGTGCCAGCAGCCCGGGACTAGCGGGAGGCCCCCGGGCTGAGCAGTTCTTC,CASSPGLAGGPRAEQFF
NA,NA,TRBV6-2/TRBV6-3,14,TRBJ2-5,TGTGCCAGCAGTTACTACGGGGGAGGAGAGACCCAGTACTTC,CASSYYGGGETQYF
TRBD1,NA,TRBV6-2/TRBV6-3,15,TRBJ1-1,TGTGCCAGCAGCACAGGGGGTGTCCGCAACACTGAAGCTTTCTTT,CASSTGGVRNTEAFF